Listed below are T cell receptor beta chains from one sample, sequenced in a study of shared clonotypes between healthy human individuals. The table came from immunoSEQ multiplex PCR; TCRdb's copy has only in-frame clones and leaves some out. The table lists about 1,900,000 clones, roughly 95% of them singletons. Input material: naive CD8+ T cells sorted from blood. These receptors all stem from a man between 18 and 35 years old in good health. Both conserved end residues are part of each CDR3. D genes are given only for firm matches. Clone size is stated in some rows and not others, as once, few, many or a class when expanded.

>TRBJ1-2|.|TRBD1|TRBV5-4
TGTGCCAGCAGCGGGAGACAGGGCTACTACACCTTC
CASSGRQGYYTF
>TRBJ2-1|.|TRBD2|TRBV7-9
TGTGCCAGCAGCTTCGGGACTAGCGGGGGGGCCTACAATGAGCAGTTCTTC
CASSFGTSGGAYNEQFF
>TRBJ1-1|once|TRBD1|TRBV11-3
TGTGCCAGCAGCACGGGACAGGGCTCTGAAGCTTTCTTT
CASSTGQGSEAFF
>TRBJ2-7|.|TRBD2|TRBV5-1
TGCGCCAGCAGCTTGGCCGCGGGAGTAAACGAGCAGTACTTC
CASSLAAGVNEQYF
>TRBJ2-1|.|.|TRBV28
TGTGCCAGCAGTTCAACAAGCAATGAGCAGTTCTTC
CASSSTSNEQFF
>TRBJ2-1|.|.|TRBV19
TGTGCCAGTAGTATAGTCAGTGGGGCCCATGAGCAGTTCTTC
CASSIVSGAHEQFF
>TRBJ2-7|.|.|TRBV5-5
TGTGCCAGCAGCTTGGATTGGGTGTCCTCCTACGAGCAGTACTTC
CASSLDWVSSYEQYF
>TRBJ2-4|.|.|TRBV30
TGTGCCTGGAGTGTACATGGGGGGGCGAACATTCAGTACTTC
CAWSVHGGANIQYF
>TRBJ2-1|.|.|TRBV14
TGTGCCAGCAGCCGCCTTAATTACAATGAGCAGTTCTTC
CASSRLNYNEQFF
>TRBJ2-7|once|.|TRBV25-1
TGTGCCAGCAGTGACCCCCCGGGCGGGCAAGGCGAGCAGTACTTC
CASSDPPGGQGEQYF
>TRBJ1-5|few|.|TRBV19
TGTGCCAGTACCAATGGGGTTAATCAGCCCCAGCATTTT
CASTNGVNQPQHF
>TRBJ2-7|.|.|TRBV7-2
TGTGCCAGCAGCTGGTCAGGGAGCTCCTACGAGCAGTACTTC
CASSWSGSSYEQYF
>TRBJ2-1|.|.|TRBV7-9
TGTGCCAGCAGCCCCCCCCAGCTTTTGGAGAATGAGCAGTTCTTC
CASSPPQLLENEQFF
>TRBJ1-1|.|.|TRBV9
TGTGCCAGCAGCGTAGACGGAGTTAACACTGAAGCTTTCTTT
CASSVDGVNTEAFF
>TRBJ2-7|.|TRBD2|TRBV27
TGTGCCAGCGCGAGCGGGGCTACCTACGAGCAGTACTTC
CASASGATYEQYF
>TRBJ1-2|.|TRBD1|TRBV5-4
TGTGCCAGCAGCGCACGAACAGGGGTGGGGTACACCTTC
CASSARTGVGYTF
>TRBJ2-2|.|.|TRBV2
TGTGCCAGCAGGGGTGAGGGGAACACCGGGGAGCTGTTTTTT
CASRGEGNTGELFF
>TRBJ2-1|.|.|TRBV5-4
TGTGCCAGCAGTCTGGGGGGCTATGAGCAGTTCTTC
CASSLGGYEQFF
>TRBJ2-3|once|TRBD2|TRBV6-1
TGTGCCAGCAGTGAAGGAGCTAGCGGGAGGTGGGATACGCAGTATTTT
CASSEGASGRWDTQYF
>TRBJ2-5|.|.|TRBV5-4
TGTGCCAGCAGCTTTTACGGGGGCGAGACCCAGTACTTC
CASSFYGGETQYF
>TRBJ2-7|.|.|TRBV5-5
TGTGCCAGCAGCCTCGGGAACCTCTTAACCTTAAGCTCCTACGAGCAGTACTTC
CASSLGNLLTLSSYEQYF
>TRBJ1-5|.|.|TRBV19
TGTGCCAGTAGTATTCGACAGGAGAGCAATCAGCCCCAGCATTTT
CASSIRQESNQPQHF